These 5 T cell receptor beta chains were sequenced from one sample in a study of human T cells and chemical hapten exposure (dated by TCRdb to the early 2020s). Libraries were built with 5' RACE. This sample was sequenced with an Illumina MiSeq. The public sequencing data were trimmed at Q25 with fastp and processed into clonotypes with MiXCR by TCRdb, which kept only in-frame beta chains. Each CDR3 protein gets just one entry, which takes the most common genes and DNA from the rows behind it. For this sample there are about 120,000 distinct CDR3 sequences; approximately 19% appear just once. 2.8% of the sample lies in the top ten. Unfractionated whole blood was collected in Tempus Blood RNA tubes, and total RNA was extracted from that blood. These receptors came from a human donor in good health.

The chain links TRBV6-5 to TRBJ2-1; 8 positions match TRBD2. Trimming took 5 bases from V and 1 from J; bases not matched to a gene: 1. The germline V gene has CDR1 MNHEY and CDR2 SVGAGI. This CDR3 is 14 amino acids long. The DNA of the CDR3 is TGTGCCAGCAGTATAGCGGGGTCCTACAATGAGCAGTTCTTC. Protein product: CASSIAGSYNEQFF.

The chain combines TRBV20-1 with TRBJ2-1; D call uncertain. V lost 5 bases and J 6 bases, leaving 14 bases between the germline ends. The CDR3 contains 13 residues. Germline assignment: CDR1 DFQATT and CDR2 SNEGSKA (reference sequence). The CDR3 DNA reads TGCAGTGCTTTCGACACGAATCCCAATGAGCAGTTCTTC. Amino acids: CSAFDTNPNEQFF.

V is TRBV25-1 and J is TRBJ2-3; 11 bases fit TRBD2. V shed 3 bases, J shed 1 base, and the junction held 18 bases outside the gene matches. Germline V CDR1 and CDR2: MGHDK, SYGVNS. The CDR3 has 21 amino acids. The CDR3 loop is CASSDRYLNSGREGGTDTQYF. In DNA, the CDR3 is TGTGCCAGCAGTGATCGGTACTTGAATAGCGGGAGGGAAGGGGGCACAGATACGCAGTATTTT.

The chain employs TRBV28 and TRBJ1-2, with D possibly TRBD1 on 5 matching bases. Germline CDR1 is MDHEN and CDR2 is SYDVKM. This CDR3 has 15 residues. V lost 2 bases to trimming and J lost 4 bases, with 14 bases between them. In DNA form, the CDR3 reads TGTGCCAGCAGTTTAGTTGGGGCCCTGGGCTATGGCTACACCTTC. Encoded protein: CASSLVGALGYGYTF.

There are a few counts of this clonotype. The DNA of the CDR3 is TGCAGTGCTAGAACGATGGGGGAGCAGTACTTC. Translation gives CSARTMGEQYF. This chain joins TRBV20-1 and TRBJ2-7; D is ambiguous. CDR3 length equals 11 residues. Per the germline V gene, CDR1 is DFQATT and CDR2 is SNEGSKA (reference sequence). V lost 2 bases and J lost 7, with 9 bases in between.